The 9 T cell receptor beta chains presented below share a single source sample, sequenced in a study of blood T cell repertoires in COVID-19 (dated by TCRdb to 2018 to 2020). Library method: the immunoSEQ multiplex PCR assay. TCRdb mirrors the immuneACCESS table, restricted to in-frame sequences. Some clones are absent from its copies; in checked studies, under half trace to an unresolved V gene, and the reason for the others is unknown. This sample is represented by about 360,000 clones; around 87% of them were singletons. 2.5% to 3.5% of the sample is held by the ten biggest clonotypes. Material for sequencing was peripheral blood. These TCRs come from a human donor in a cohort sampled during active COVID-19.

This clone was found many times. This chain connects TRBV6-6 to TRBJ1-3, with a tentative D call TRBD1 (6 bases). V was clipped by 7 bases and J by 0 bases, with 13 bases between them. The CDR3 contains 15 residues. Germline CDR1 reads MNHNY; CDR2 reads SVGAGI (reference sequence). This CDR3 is CASTGTPDSGNTIYF. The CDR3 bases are TGTGCCAGCACTGGGACACCAGACTCTGGAAACACCATATATTTT.

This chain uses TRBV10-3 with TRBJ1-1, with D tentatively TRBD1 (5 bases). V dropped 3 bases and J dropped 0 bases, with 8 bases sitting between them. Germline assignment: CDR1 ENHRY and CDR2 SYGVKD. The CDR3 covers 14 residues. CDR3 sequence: CAISDRTLNTEAFF. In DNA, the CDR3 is TGTGCCATCAGTGATCGGACATTGAACACTGAAGCTTTCTTT.

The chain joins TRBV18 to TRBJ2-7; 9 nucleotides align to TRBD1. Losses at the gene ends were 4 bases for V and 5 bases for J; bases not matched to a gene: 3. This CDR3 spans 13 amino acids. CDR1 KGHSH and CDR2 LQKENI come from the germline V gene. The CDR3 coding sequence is TGTGCCAGCTCACTGGGACAGGGCGACGAGCAGTACTTC. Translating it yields CASSLGQGDEQYF.

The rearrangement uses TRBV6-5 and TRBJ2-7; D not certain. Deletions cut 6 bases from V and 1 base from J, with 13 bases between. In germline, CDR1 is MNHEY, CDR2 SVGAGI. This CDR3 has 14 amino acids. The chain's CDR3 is CASRRMERSYEQYF. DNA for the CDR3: TGTGCCAGCAGACGGATGGAGCGTTCCTACGAGCAGTACTTC.

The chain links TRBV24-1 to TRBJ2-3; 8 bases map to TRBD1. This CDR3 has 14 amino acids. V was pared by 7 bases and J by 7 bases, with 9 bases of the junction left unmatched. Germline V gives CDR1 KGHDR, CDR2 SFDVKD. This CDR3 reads CATSPTGQGNTQYF. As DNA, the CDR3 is TGTGCCACCAGCCCTACTGGACAGGGAAATACGCAGTATTTT.

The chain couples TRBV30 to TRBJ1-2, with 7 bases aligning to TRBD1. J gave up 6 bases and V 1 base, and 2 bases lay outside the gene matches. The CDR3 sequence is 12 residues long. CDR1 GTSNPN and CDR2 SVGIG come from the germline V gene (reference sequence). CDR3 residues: CAWSGGTDGYTF. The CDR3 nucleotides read TGTGCCTGGAGTGGGGGGACAGATGGCTACACCTTC.

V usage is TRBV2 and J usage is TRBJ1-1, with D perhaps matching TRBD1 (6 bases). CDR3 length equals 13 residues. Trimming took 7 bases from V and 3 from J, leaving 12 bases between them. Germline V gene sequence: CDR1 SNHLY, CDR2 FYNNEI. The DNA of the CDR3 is TGTGCCAGCACTATTAAGGGGGACACTGAAGCTTTCTTT. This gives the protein CASTIKGDTEAFF.

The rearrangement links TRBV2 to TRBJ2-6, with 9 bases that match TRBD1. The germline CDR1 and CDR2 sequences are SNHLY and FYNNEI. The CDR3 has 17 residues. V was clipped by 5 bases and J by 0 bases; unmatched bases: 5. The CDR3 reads CASSPGQGVSGANVLTF. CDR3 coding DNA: TGTGCCAGCAGTCCGGGACAGGGTGTCTCTGGGGCCAACGTCCTGACTTTC.

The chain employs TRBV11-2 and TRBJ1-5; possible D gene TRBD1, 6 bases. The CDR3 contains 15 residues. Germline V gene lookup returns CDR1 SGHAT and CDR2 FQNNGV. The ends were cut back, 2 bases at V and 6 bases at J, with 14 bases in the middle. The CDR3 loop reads CASSLSGGRSQPQHF. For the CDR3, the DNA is TGTGCCAGCAGCTTATCCGGGGGGCGCAGTCAGCCCCAGCATTTT.